This T cell receptor beta chain was observed in a study of blood T cell repertoires in COVID-19. The CDR3 length is 13 residues. Trimming pared 7 bases from V and 1 base from J, leaving 13 bases between. Germline CDR1 reads SQVTM; CDR2 reads ANQGSEA. Clones were sequenced by immunoSEQ multiplex PCR, and TCRdb holds only the in-frame ones, with some missing. The table has about 250,000 clones, 75% to 90% seen once. This TCR was sampled from a woman aged 18-29 years who had recovered from COVID-19. Sequencing was done on a sample of PBMCs or T cells enriched from blood (not recorded which). This chain links TRBV29-1 with TRBJ1-1, with D unresolved. The CDR3 nucleotides read TGCAGCGCGACACCGTATGGGAACACTGAAGCTTTCTTT. Protein sequence: CSATPYGNTEAFF.